A selection of T cell receptor beta chains follows, all from one sample in a study of blood T cell repertoires in COVID-19. Using immunoSEQ multiplex PCR, the repertoire was profiled, and TCRdb retains in-frame clones only, with some absent. The sample shows tens of thousands of clones, 80% to 90% of them seen only once. The sample consisted of peripheral blood. The origin of the receptors is a human donor in a cohort sampled during active COVID-19. The donor label of this sample is uncertain. The CDR3 runs from the conserved cysteine through the conserved F or W. D genes are given only for firm matches. Expanded clones are given a class, and other clones once, few, many or no size at all.

>few|TRBJ2-7|TRBD2|TRBV14
CASSQGPVTSGYEQYF
TGTGCCAGCAGCCAAGGGCCCGTGACTAGCGGCTACGAGCAGTACTTC
>NA|TRBJ1-3|TRBD1|TRBV10-3
CAITDRGRENTIYF
TGTGCCATCACCGACAGGGGGCGAGAAAACACCATATATTTT
>few|TRBJ2-1|NA|TRBV5-4
CASSLWQGNNEQFF
TGTGCCAGCAGCTTGTGGCAGGGCAACAATGAGCAGTTCTTC
>NA|TRBJ1-2|TRBD1|TRBV28
CASSDPGTGGSGYGYTF
TGTGCCAGCAGCGACCCCGGGACAGGGGGCTCGGGCTATGGCTACACCTTC
>NA|TRBJ2-2|TRBD2|TRBV15
CATSRNLGGAGGELFF
TGTGCCACCAGCAGGAACCTCGGGGGGGCAGGCGGGGAGCTGTTTTTT
>NA|TRBJ2-1|TRBD2|TRBV15
CATSRAGGGANEQFF
TGTGCCACCAGCAGAGCTGGCGGGGGGGCGAATGAGCAGTTCTTC
>few|TRBJ2-3|NA|TRBV19
CASSSLDTQYF
TGTGCCAGTAGTTCCCTAGATACGCAGTATTTT
>NA|TRBJ2-1|NA|TRBV5-4
CASSPRGGGPSYNEQFF
TGTGCCAGCAGCCCCAGGGGCGGGGGACCCTCCTACAATGAGCAGTTCTTC
>few|TRBJ2-1|NA|TRBV10-3
CAISETRGSYNEQFF
TGTGCCATCAGTGAGACACGGGGTTCCTACAATGAGCAGTTCTTC
>NA|TRBJ1-5|TRBD1|TRBV5-1
CASSTGGLGQPQHF
TGCGCCAGCAGCACAGGGGGCCTAGGTCAGCCCCAGCATTTT
>NA|TRBJ2-5|TRBD2|TRBV6-5
CASSPGVLAGEYF
TGTGCCAGCAGTCCAGGAGTTCTAGCGGGGGAGTACTTC
>once|TRBJ2-3|TRBD2|TRBV6-6
CASSYTLAGNTDTQYF
TGTGCCAGCAGTTACACACTAGCGGGGAACACAGATACGCAGTATTTT
>NA|TRBJ2-1|NA|TRBV13
CASSFQQGNEQFF
TGTGCCAGCAGCTTCCAACAGGGCAATGAGCAGTTCTTC
>NA|TRBJ1-4|NA|TRBV5-6
CASSPGGANEKLFF
TGTGCCAGCAGCCCGGGGGGCGCTAATGAAAAACTGTTTTTT
>NA|TRBJ2-3|TRBD2|TRBV6-8
CASSRTSGGPKPKDTQYF
TGTGCCAGCAGTCGGACTAGCGGGGGCCCGAAACCAAAAGATACGCAGTATTTT
>NA|TRBJ2-5|TRBD2|TRBV19
CASSTLAGAGETQYF
TGTGCCAGTAGTACTTTAGCGGGGGCCGGGGAGACCCAGTACTTC
>NA|TRBJ2-7|NA|TRBV5-1
CASSLDSTDYEQYF
TGCGCCAGCAGCTTGGATTCTACAGACTACGAGCAGTACTTC
>NA|TRBJ1-2|NA|TRBV18
CASSQDSLGTGGYTF
TGTGCCAGCTCACAGGACAGTCTCGGAACTGGGGGCTACACCTTC
>NA|TRBJ1-1|NA|TRBV28
CASSLSLPNTEAFF
TGTGCCAGCAGTTTATCCCTTCCGAACACTGAAGCTTTCTTT
>NA|TRBJ1-4|NA|TRBV6-1
CASSEGPPGSGREKLFF
TGTGCCAGCAGTGAAGGGCCCCCAGGGTCTGGAAGAGAAAAACTGTTTTTT
>NA|TRBJ2-5|TRBD2|TRBV5-6
CASSFGGAETQYF
TGTGCCAGCAGCTTCGGGGGGGCCGAGACCCAGTACTTC
>NA|TRBJ1-3|NA|TRBV28
CASRKSSGNTIYF
TGTGCCAGCAGAAAGAGCTCTGGAAACACCATATATTTT
>NA|TRBJ1-3|NA|TRBV9
CASSVGIGMTGNTIYF
TGTGCCAGCAGCGTAGGAATCGGGATGACTGGAAACACCATATATTTT
>NA|TRBJ2-7|TRBD1|TRBV18
CASSPPAGGWGEQYF
TGTGCCAGCTCACCACCGGCAGGGGGCTGGGGCGAGCAGTACTTC